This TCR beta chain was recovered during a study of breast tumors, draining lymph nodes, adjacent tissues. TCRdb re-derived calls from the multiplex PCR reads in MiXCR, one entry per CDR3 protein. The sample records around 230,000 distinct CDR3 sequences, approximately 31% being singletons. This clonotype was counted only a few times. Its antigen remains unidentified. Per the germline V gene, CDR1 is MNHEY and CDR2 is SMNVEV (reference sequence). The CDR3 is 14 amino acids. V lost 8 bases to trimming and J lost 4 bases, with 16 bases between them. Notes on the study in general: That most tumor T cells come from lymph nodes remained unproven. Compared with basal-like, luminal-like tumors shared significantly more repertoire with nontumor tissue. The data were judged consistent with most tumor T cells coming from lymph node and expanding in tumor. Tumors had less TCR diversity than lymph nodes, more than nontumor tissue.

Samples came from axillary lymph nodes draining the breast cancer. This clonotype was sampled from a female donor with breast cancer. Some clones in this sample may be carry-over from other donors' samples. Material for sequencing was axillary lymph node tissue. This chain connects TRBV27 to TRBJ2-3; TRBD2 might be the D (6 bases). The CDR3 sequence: CASGSGKLPDTQYF. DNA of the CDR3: TGTGCCAGCGGTAGCGGAAAACTTCCAGATACGCAGTATTTT.